This T cell receptor (beta chain) appears in the sequencing data of a study of blood T cells in healthy people across ages. Study-level results: Unknown CMV status may confound age-related changes in expanded clones. The fall in TCR beta diversity per million T cells was roughly linear with age.

A sample-barcoded 5' primer and a J-beta primer mix were used in a second PCR of roughly 6 to 11 cycles. MiXCR, run by TCRdb on the 5' RACE reads, gives a single entry per CDR3 protein. Among 650,000 to 700,000 distinct CDR3 sequences listed, roughly half were seen once. Trimming cost V 6 bases and J 0 bases; bases outside gene matches: 5. CDR1 and CDR2 from the germline V gene are DFQATT and SNEGSKA (reference sequence). CDR3 size: 14 residues. This clonotype came up many times. Its antigen is currently unknown. The clonotype comes from a woman of 80 years or more in good health. Sequenced sample: blood. The J gene is TRBJ2-1, the V gene TRBV20-1; TRBD2 aligns across 7 bases. CDR3 sequence: CSARTRSSYNEQFF. DNA for the CDR3: TGCAGTGCAAGGACTAGGAGCTCCTACAATGAGCAGTTCTTC.